The 28 T cell receptor beta chains given below trace back to one sample, sequenced in a study of T cells in Graves' hyperthyroidism and ophthalmopathy. RNA transcripts served as the template for amplifying TCR beta CDR3 regions. TCR CDR3 regions were first amplified by RT-PCR with HTBI primers. One entry per CDR3 protein, called by TCRdb with MiXCR from the multiplex PCR reads. The table shows hundreds of thousands of distinct CDR3 sequences, with about 14% occurring only once. Sequenced sample: blood. All receptors come from a woman aged 50 to 60 with Graves' ophthalmopathy.

This clonotype was recorded many times. The V and J genes are TRBV4-2 and TRBJ2-7, with 9 bases aligning to TRBD2. This CDR3 region has 16 residues. Germline CDR1 LGHNA, CDR2 YNFKEQ. The V and J ends lost 1 base and 3 bases, in that order; junction bases with no gene match: 7. CDR3 sequence reads: CASSQGFSGRIYEQYF. CDR3 DNA: TGTGCCAGCAGCCAAGGATTCAGCGGGAGGATCTACGAGCAGTACTTC.

The V gene is TRBV12-3 or TRBV12-4, the J gene TRBJ2-7; 9 nucleotides agree with TRBD2. Unmatched junction bases numbered 7, after V lost 6 bases and J lost 4 bases. The CDR3 covers 14 residues. The CDR3 nucleotides are TGTGCCAGCAGCCCTAGCGGGATAATTTACGAGCAGTACTTC. It is translated as CASSPSGIIYEQYF.

At least ten counts were recorded for this clonotype. This chain links TRBV6-2 or TRBV6-3 with TRBJ1-5; TRBD1 might be the D (6 bases). The germline V and J ends were trimmed by 7 bases and 1 base, with 11 bases remaining between them. Germline V gene sequence: CDR1 MNHEY, CDR2 SVGEGT. CDR3 length: 14 residues. CDR3 sequence: CASIRRGSNQPQHF. The CDR3 DNA reads TGTGCCAGCATCCGCAGGGGAAGCAATCAGCCCCAGCATTTT.

This clonotype was picked up a small number of times. This clone may be a read error of a much larger clone one base away. CDR3 nucleotide sequence: TGTGCCTGGAGAGGTGGGACGAACTATGGCCACACCTTC. Its protein is CAWRGGTNYGHTF. This chain connects TRBV30 to TRBJ1-2; D is perhaps TRBD1 (5 bases). Germline values: CDR1 GTSNPN, CDR2 SVGIG (reference sequence). The CDR3 totals 13 residues.

The V gene is TRBV28, the J gene TRBJ1-5, with unresolved D. Looked up from germline, CDR1 is MDHEN and CDR2 is SYDVKM. CDR3 size: 15 residues. Trimming pared 5 bases from V and 1 base from J, leaving 12 bases between. DNA for the CDR3: TGTGCCAGCAGTCCATCGACAAACAGCAATCAGCCCCAGCATTTT. Protein sequence: CASSPSTNSNQPQHF.

This clonotype showed up many times. This chain links TRBV5-1 with TRBJ1-2, with TRBD1 matching 8 bases. This CDR3 contains 15 residues. Per germline, CDR1 SGHRS and CDR2 YFSETQ. Unmatched junction bases numbered 9, after V lost 0 bases and J lost 8 bases. CDR3 loop: CASSLEWGQALGYTF. In DNA, the CDR3 is TGCGCCAGCAGCTTGGAGTGGGGACAGGCTCTCGGCTACACCTTC.

The CDR3 is CASSEHTGRETQYF. DNA of the CDR3: TGTGCCAGCAGTGAACACACTGGAAGGGAGACCCAGTACTTC. The V and J genes are TRBV2 and TRBJ2-5; D is uncertain. CDR1 and CDR2 (germline): SNHLY, FYNNEI. Deletions cut 2 bases from V and 5 bases from J, with 12 bases between. The length of the CDR3 is 14 residues.

At least ten counts were recorded for this clonotype. The genes are TRBV7-9 and TRBJ1-1; D is possibly TRBD1 (6 bases). The V end lost 1 base, the J end lost 3 bases, and 9 bases lay between the germline ends. Germline CDR1 and CDR2: SEHNR and FQNEAQ (reference sequence). The CDR3 is 14 residues long. The CDR3 bases are TGTGCCAGCAGCTTAGTGAAGGGGGACACTGAAGCTTTCTTT. Residues: CASSLVKGDTEAFF.

At least ten counts were recorded for this clonotype. This sequence joins TRBV7-3 and TRBJ2-3, with 12 bases lining up with TRBD2. The CDR3 loop spans 18 amino acids. The V and J ends lost 4 bases and 1 base, in that order; junction bases with no gene match: 9. The germline gives CDR1 SGHTA, CDR2 FQGTGA. CDR3 amino acids: CASSSNPGLAGRTDTQYF. CDR3 nucleotides: TGTGCCAGCAGCTCCAATCCGGGACTAGCGGGTCGCACAGATACGCAGTATTTT.

The chain couples TRBV20-1 to TRBJ2-5; 7 positions match TRBD2. The CDR3 covers 13 residues. V lost 3 bases and J lost 4; bases outside the gene matches: 5. The germline CDR1 and CDR2 sequences are DFQATT and SNEGSKA (reference sequence). In DNA form, the CDR3 reads TGCAGTGCTAGCGCCGGCGGGAGAGAGACCCAGTACTTC. Amino acid sequence: CSASAGGRETQYF.

This clonotype turned up a few times. V and J are TRBV9 and TRBJ2-1, with TRBD2 matching 11 bases. This CDR3 is 16 amino acids long. V lost 3 bases, J lost 5 bases, and 7 bases stayed unmatched. CDR1 is SGDLS, CDR2 YYNGEE, per germline. For the CDR3, the DNA is TGTGCCAGCAGCGCCTCACTAGCGGGAGTTAACAATGAGCAGTTCTTC. Protein: CASSASLAGVNNEQFF.

With respect to this clonotype: Given a much more abundant clone one base away, this may be a read error. The gene calls are TRBV28 and TRBJ1-5, with TRBD1 as a possible D gene (5 bases). CDR1 is MDHEN, CDR2 SYDVKM, per germline. This CDR3 spans 12 amino acids. The CDR3 reads CASKDSNQSQHF. For the CDR3, the DNA is TGTGCCAGTAAAGACAGCAATCAGTCCCAGCATTTT.

The chain links TRBV20-1 to TRBJ1-2, with a weak D call TRBD1 (6 bases). Germline V gives CDR1 DFQATT, CDR2 SNEGSKA (reference sequence). Trimming removed 0 bases at V and 4 bases at J, with 15 bases between. The CDR3 has 15 amino acids. CDR3 sequence (DNA): TGCAGTGCTAGAGATGGGAGGGGGACCACCTATGGCTACACCTTC. Its translation: CSARDGRGTTYGYTF.

This clonotype was seen many times. The chain carries TRBV11-3 and TRBJ2-3, with 11 bases aligning to TRBD2. Germline CDR1 and CDR2: SGHNT and YENEEA. The CDR3 consists of 15 residues. The V and J ends lost 5 bases and 3 bases, in that order; junction bases with no gene match: 4. CDR3 amino acids: CASSPRLAGTDTQYF. In nucleotides, the CDR3 is TGTGCCAGCAGCCCTAGACTAGCGGGAACAGATACGCAGTATTTT.

The chain has TRBV19 and TRBJ2-5, with a possible D match to TRBD1 (6 bases). Trimming removed 5 bases from V and 2 bases from J, with 6 bases in between. The CDR3 length is 12 residues. The germline CDR1 and CDR2 sequences are LNHDA and SQIVND (reference sequence). DNA of the CDR3: TGTGCCAGTAGTGGACAGCAAGAGACCCAGTACTTC. This gives the protein CASSGQQETQYF.

In this sample, this clonotype turned up many times. V and J are TRBV11-2 and TRBJ2-3; the match to TRBD2 covers 7 bases. This CDR3 is 15 amino acids long. CDR1 is SGHAT and CDR2 is FQNNGV in the germline V gene. V lost 5 bases to trimming and J lost 8 bases; unmatched junction nucleotides: 13. CDR3 amino acids: CASSAPRAGEITQYF. The CDR3 DNA is TGTGCCAGCAGCGCCCCTCGGGCGGGAGAGATTACGCAGTATTTT.

This clonotype was seen at least ten times. The rearrangement links TRBV20-1 to TRBJ2-1; 12 nucleotides agree with TRBD2. Germline V lookup: CDR1 DFQATT, CDR2 SNEGSKA (reference sequence). The junction had 1 base not matched to a gene; V was cut back by 6 bases and J by 4 bases. The CDR3 extends over 13 amino acids. The CDR3 is CSALAGGYNEQFF. For the CDR3, the DNA is TGCAGTGCCCTAGCGGGAGGGTACAATGAGCAGTTCTTC.

V is TRBV27 and J is TRBJ2-7; 7 bases map to TRBD1. Germline assignment: CDR1 MNHEY and CDR2 SMNVEV (reference sequence). This CDR3 contains 16 residues. V lost 4 bases, J lost 2 bases, and 11 bases stayed unmatched. CDR3 residues: CASSSSPGQGAYEQYF. For the CDR3, the DNA is TGTGCCAGCAGTTCATCTCCCGGGCAGGGGGCCTACGAGCAGTACTTC.

Concerning this clonotype: This may stem from a read error, because a much larger clone lies one nucleotide away. The chain combines TRBV7-2 with TRBJ2-7; D is possibly TRBD2 (6 bases). V lost 5 bases and J lost 10, with 15 bases in between. The length of the CDR3 is 12 residues. Per the germline V gene, CDR1 is SGHTA and CDR2 is FQGNSA. DNA for the CDR3: TGTGCCAGCAGCGGAGTTGGACTACTACAGTACTTC. Translation: CASSGVGLLQYF.

This clonotype was recorded many times. The V call is TRBV7-2, the J call TRBJ2-4; D is unresolved. This CDR3 contains 18 residues. V dropped 2 bases and J dropped 0 bases, with 17 bases sitting between them. Germline V gives CDR1 SGHTA, CDR2 FQGNSA. The CDR3 region has the DNA TGTGCCAGCAGCTTAACCCCACAGCGTGCTCTAGCCAAAAACATTCAGTACTTC. Translating gives CASSLTPQRALAKNIQYF.

V and J are TRBV6-1 and TRBJ2-5; D is ambiguous. With 6 bases removed from V and 2 bases from J, the gap between germline ends came to 10 bases. Germline V gene data show CDR1 as MNHNS and CDR2 as SASEGT. The CDR3 is 13 amino acids. The CDR3 sequence: CASSASEQETQYF. Written as DNA, the CDR3 is TGTGCCAGCAGCGCAAGTGAGCAAGAGACCCAGTACTTC.

As concerns this clonotype: With a much larger clone just one base away, this may be a read error. V and J are TRBV12-3 or TRBV12-4 and TRBJ1-1, with D perhaps TRBD1 (6 bases). The CDR3 sequence is 12 residues long. V was clipped by 6 bases and J by 10 bases, with 15 bases between them. The CDR3 DNA is TGTGCCAGCAGCCAGAGGGGGGGATTAGCTTTCTTT. Translation gives CASSQRGGLAFF.

This clonotype was observed at least ten times. This chain links TRBV20-1 with TRBJ2-3; TRBD2 agrees at 11 bases. The CDR3 sequence is 15 residues long. V lost 5 bases, J lost 2 bases, and 6 bases stayed unmatched. Germline V gene data show CDR1 as DFQATT and CDR2 as SNEGSKA (reference sequence). The chain's CDR3 is CSAPSTSGTTDTQYF. DNA for the CDR3: TGCAGTGCTCCTTCGACTAGCGGGACCACAGATACGCAGTATTTT.

Here the CDR3 DNA reads TGCAGTGCTAGAGATCATACAGGGGGAGATCACGAGCAGTACTTC. This sequence encodes CSARDHTGGDHEQYF. The chain is built from TRBV20-1 and TRBJ2-7, with 8 bases matching TRBD1. CDR3 length equals 15 residues. The V and J ends lost 0 bases and 5 bases, in that order; junction bases with no gene match: 9. In germline, CDR1 is DFQATT, CDR2 SNEGSKA (reference sequence).

A remark on this clonotype: A read error may be the cause here, since a much bigger clone is one base away. The genes are TRBV12-3 or TRBV12-4 and TRBJ2-7; D perhaps matches TRBD2 (6 bases). The CDR3 has 12 amino acids. Trimming pared 2 bases from V and 5 bases from J, leaving 7 bases between. Written as DNA, the CDR3 is TGTGCCAGCAGTTTATGGGGGGACGAGCAGTACTTC. It specifies CASSLWGDEQYF.

For the CDR3, the DNA is TGCAGCGATCGGGAGGACTCCTACAATGAGCAGTTCTTC. It is translated as CSDREDSYNEQFF. V is TRBV29-1 and J is TRBJ2-1; 7 bases map to TRBD2. V gave up 7 bases and J gave up 0 bases; unmatched junction bases: 3. CDR1 and CDR2 from the germline V gene are SQVTM and ANQGSEA. The CDR3 length is 13 residues.

The table lists this clonotype with a few counts. The chain couples TRBV13 to TRBJ1-1; TRBD1 might be the D (5 bases). CDR1 and CDR2 from the germline V gene are PRHDT and FYEKMQ (reference sequence). The CDR3 covers 15 residues. The V end was cut by 2 bases, the J end by 1 base, with 11 bases between. The CDR3: CASSLWGGPNTEAFF. DNA of the CDR3: TGTGCCAGCAGCTTATGGGGGGGTCCGAACACTGAAGCTTTCTTT.

The sample holds a few counts of this clonotype. This sequence joins TRBV29-1 and TRBJ1-2; possibly TRBD1 for D (6 bases). The germline gives CDR1 SQVTM, CDR2 ANQGSEA. CDR3 size: 11 residues. V was cut by 7 bases and J by 5 bases, with 11 bases left in between. The CDR3 loop is CSAGGRYGYTF. In nucleotides, the CDR3 is TGCAGCGCTGGGGGGCGATATGGCTACACCTTC. The full variable domain, with the rest looked up from reference TRBV29-1 and TRBJ1-2, is SAVISQKPSRDICQRGTSLTIQCQVDSQVTMMFWYRQQPGQSLTLIATANQGSEATYESGFVIDKFPISRPNLTFSTLTVSNMSPEDSSIYLCSAGGRYGYTFGSGTRLTVV.